One sample yielded the 21 T cell receptor beta chains listed below, sequenced in a study of cytomegalovirus exposure and HLA in healthy donors. Primers for the PCR totalled 60 Vbeta and 13 Jbeta. Libraries were prepared by immunoSEQ multiplex PCR; TCRdb keeps only in-frame clonotypes and omits some of them. The top ten hold less than 3% of the sample, which has some 100,000 clones, roughly 80% seen once. Sequenced: PBMCs. The source is a female donor in good health and CMV-seronegative.

This chain links TRBV7-2 with TRBJ1-1; D may be TRBD1 (6 bases). This CDR3 comprises 13 residues. Germline V gives CDR1 SGHTA, CDR2 FQGNSA. V lost 4 bases and J lost 7, with 13 bases in between. DNA of the CDR3: TGTGCCAGCAGCTCGGGACACAGCCTTGAAGCTTTCTTT. It specifies CASSSGHSLEAFF. The entire variable domain, with the rest obtained from reference TRBV7-2 and TRBJ1-1, is as follows: GAGVSQSPSNKVTEKGKDVELRCDPISGHTALYWYRQSLGQGLEFLIYFQGNSAPDKSGLPSDRFSAERTGGSVSTLTIQRTQQEDSAVYLCASSSGHSLEAFFGQGTRLTVV.

V usage is TRBV27 and J usage is TRBJ2-1, with TRBD2 matching over 10 bases. CDR3 length: 16 residues. Germline V lookup: CDR1 MNHEY, CDR2 SMNVEV (reference sequence). The ends lost 2 bases at V and 9 bases at J; junction bases unmatched: 10. CDR3 in amino acids: CASSLGVSGGAGEQFF. In DNA, the CDR3 is TGTGCCAGCAGTTTAGGGGTCAGCGGGGGGGCGGGTGAGCAGTTCTTC.

The chain has TRBV29-1 and TRBJ2-5, with D possibly TRBD1 on 6 matching bases. Germline values: CDR1 SQVTM, CDR2 ANQGSEA. This CDR3 has 13 residues. V was clipped by 1 base and J by 5 bases, with 11 bases between them. The CDR3 DNA is TGCAGCGTTGAAGGGGGGCCGCGTGAGACCCAGTACTTC. Translated, it gives CSVEGGPRETQYF.

CDR3 DNA sequence: TGTGCCAGCAGCTTTTTAGGAGGGAGGGCGTACAATGAGCAGTTCTTC. Amino acid sequence: CASSFLGGRAYNEQFF. The chain combines TRBV11-2 with TRBJ2-1; 7 nucleotides align to TRBD2. The V gene end was trimmed by 3 bases and the J gene end by 4 bases; junction bases not matched to a gene: 9. The CDR3 sequence is 16 residues long. Germline CDR1 and CDR2: SGHAT and FQNNGV.

The V call is TRBV7-2, the J call TRBJ2-3; maybe TRBD2 (6 bases). Germline loops: CDR1 SGHTA, CDR2 FQGNSA. Trimming cost V 2 bases and J 6 bases, with 9 bases left between them. The CDR3 spans 13 residues. CDR3 in amino acids: CASSLPGEDTQYF. The CDR3 bases are TGTGCCAGCAGCTTACCGGGGGAGGATACGCAGTATTTT.

This chain joins TRBV19 and TRBJ2-3; the match to TRBD2 covers 8 bases. This CDR3 is 18 amino acids long. Germline V gene sequence: CDR1 LNHDA, CDR2 SQIVND (reference sequence). J gave up 3 bases and V 5 bases, and 16 bases lay outside the gene matches. For the CDR3, the DNA is TGTGCCAGTAGTCCCAGGCGGGGGGCACAGGGAATAACAGATACGCAGTATTTT. Translated, it gives CASSPRRGAQGITDTQYF. The variable domain in full, with the rest retrieved from reference TRBV19 and TRBJ2-3, is DGGITQSPKYLFRKEGQNVTLSCEQNLNHDAMYWYRQDPGQGLRLIYYSQIVNDFQKGDIAEGYSVSREKKESFPLTVTSAQKNPTAFYLCASSPRRGAQGITDTQYFGPGTRLTVL.

This clone was picked up a small number of times. The chain recombines TRBV6-5 with TRBJ2-5; D is ambiguous. The end of the DNA fits TRBJ2-7 better, so the J call may be wrong. Germline V gives CDR1 MNHEY, CDR2 SVGAGI. CDR3 length: 15 amino acids. CDR3 amino acids: CASSYSESSSYEQYF. The CDR3 region has the DNA TGTGCCAGCAGTTACTCCGAGAGTTCCTCCTACGAGCAGTACTTC.

The gene calls are TRBV27 and TRBJ2-1; 10 bases agree with TRBD2. There are 15 residues in the CDR3. Germline trimming cut 3 bases from V and 7 bases from J; bases unmatched to any gene: 6. Germline values: CDR1 MNHEY, CDR2 SMNVEV (reference sequence). DNA for the CDR3: TGTGCCAGCAGTTTCGAGCGGGGGGGAATGAATGAGCAGTTCTTC. As protein: CASSFERGGMNEQFF.

The table lists this clone with a few counts. V usage is TRBV5-1 and J usage is TRBJ2-3; D remains ambiguous. V was cut by 5 bases and J by 8 bases, with 18 bases left in between. Germline CDR1 SGHRS, CDR2 YFSETQ. There are 14 residues in the CDR3. This chain's CDR3 is CASRPLVDGGTQYF. As DNA, the CDR3 is TGCGCCAGCAGGCCTTTAGTTGATGGTGGTACGCAGTATTTT. The full variable domain, rest sourced from reference TRBV5-1 and TRBJ2-3, is KAGVTQTPRYLIKTRGQQVTLSCSPISGHRSVSWYQQTPGQGLQFLFEYFSETQRNKGNFPGRFSGRQFSNSRSEMNVSTLELGDSALYLCASRPLVDGGTQYFGPGTRLTVL.

J is TRBJ2-3 and V is TRBV5-1, with TRBD2 matching over 9 bases. The germline V gene has CDR1 SGHRS and CDR2 YFSETQ. Germline trimming cut 2 bases from V and 5 bases from J; bases unmatched to any gene: 6. There are 15 residues in the CDR3. CDR3 residues: CASSFRRGGGDTQYF. The CDR3 bases are TGCGCCAGCAGCTTTCGGCGGGGGGGAGGAGATACGCAGTATTTT.

There are a few counts of this clone. The rearrangement uses TRBV19 and TRBJ1-1, with D possibly being TRBD1 (5 bases). The V and J ends lost 2 bases and 2 bases respectively, with 9 bases between them. Germline CDR1 is LNHDA and CDR2 is SQIVND (reference sequence). This CDR3 has 14 amino acids. The CDR3 DNA follows: TGTGCCAGTAGTATACAGGGATCTAACACTGAAGCTTTCTTT. Its protein is CASSIQGSNTEAFF.

CDR3 in amino acids: CASSLDLAGSYNEQFF. The CDR3 DNA is TGTGCCAGCAGCTTAGATTTAGCGGGATCTTACAATGAGCAGTTCTTC. V and J are TRBV7-9 and TRBJ2-1; 8 bases are shared with TRBD2. The CDR3 is made up of 16 amino acids. CDR1 and CDR2 (germline): SEHNR, FQNEAQ (reference sequence). The trim removed 1 base at V and 4 bases at J, leaving 6 bases unmatched. Full variable domain (outside the CDR3, taken from reference TRBV7-9 and TRBJ2-1): DTGVSQNPRHKITKRGQNVTFRCDPISEHNRLYWYRQTLGQGPEFLTYFQNEAQLEKSRLLSDRFSAERPKGSFSTLEIQRTEQGDSAMYLCASSLDLAGSYNEQFFGPGTRLTVL.

The V gene is TRBV5-4, the J gene TRBJ2-5, with 10 positions matching TRBD1. Looked up from germline, CDR1 is SGHNT and CDR2 is YYREEE (reference sequence). The CDR3 covers 18 residues. J lost 4 bases, V lost 5 bases, and 17 bases had no gene match. The chain's CDR3 is CASSLPGQGPPVGETQYF. The CDR3 DNA follows: TGTGCCAGCAGTCTCCCGGGACAGGGGCCCCCAGTTGGAGAGACCCAGTACTTC. The full variable domain, in which reference TRBV5-4 and TRBJ2-5 provide the parts outside the CDR3, is ETGVTQSPTHLIKTRGQQVTLRCSSQSGHNTVSWYQQALGQGPQFIFQYYREEENGRGNFPPRFSGLQFPNYSSELNVNALELDDSALYLCASSLPGQGPPVGETQYFGPGTRLLVL.

The J gene is TRBJ2-3, the V gene TRBV27; TRBD2 aligns across 11 bases. Germline loops: CDR1 MNHEY, CDR2 SMNVEV (reference sequence). The CDR3 consists of 17 residues. Trimming at V came to 5 bases and at J to 0 bases, leaving 7 bases not matched to a gene. The CDR3 loop reads CASSALAGGRSTDTQYF. In nucleotides, the CDR3 is TGTGCCAGCAGTGCCCTAGCGGGGGGCCGTAGCACAGATACGCAGTATTTT.

The rearrangement uses TRBV28 and TRBJ1-2; TRBD1 aligns across 8 bases. CDR3 length: 14 amino acids. V trimming: 5 bases; J trimming: 7 bases; junction bases outside the gene matches: 9. Germline V gives CDR1 MDHEN, CDR2 SYDVKM. This CDR3 is CASSPPGGPSGYTF. CDR3 bases: TGTGCCAGCAGTCCCCCAGGGGGCCCTTCTGGCTACACCTTC.

V gene TRBV11-2 combines with J gene TRBJ2-1; 8 bases map to TRBD2. The V gene's germline CDR1 is SGHAT and CDR2 FQNNGV. Unmatched junction bases numbered 5, after V lost 1 base and J lost 6 bases. The CDR3 length is 15 residues. The CDR3 coding sequence is TGTGCCAGCAGCTTAGCGGGGGGGCGAGTCAATGAGCAGTTCTTC. This gives the protein CASSLAGGRVNEQFF.

The V call is TRBV7-8, the J call TRBJ2-5; D call uncertain. The CDR3 loop spans 14 amino acids. The germline gives CDR1 SGHVS, CDR2 FQNEAQ. Trimming took 0 bases from V and 3 from J, leaving 8 bases between them. CDR3 loop: CASSLALTKETQYF. In nucleotides, the CDR3 is TGTGCCAGCAGCTTAGCTCTTACTAAAGAGACCCAGTACTTC.

This clone was detected only once. This chain connects TRBV6-5 to TRBJ2-2; TRBD2 matches at 12 bases. The junction had 6 bases not matched to a gene; V was cut back by 1 base and J by 9 bases. Per the germline V gene, CDR1 is MNHEY and CDR2 is SVGAGI. The CDR3 has 16 amino acids. CDR3 sequence (DNA): TGTGCCAGCAGTTACTTTCTAGCGGGGGGGCCCAGGGAGCTGTTTTTT. Protein sequence: CASSYFLAGGPRELFF.

The chain combines TRBV18 with TRBJ2-7; tentatively, D is TRBD1 (5 bases). V was shortened by 3 bases and J by 3 bases, with 15 bases between the two germline ends. CDR3 size: 15 residues. Germline CDR1 KGHSH, CDR2 LQKENI. CDR3 protein: CASSPETDPDYEQYF. The CDR3 nucleotides are TGTGCCAGCTCACCTGAGACAGATCCGGACTACGAGCAGTACTTC.

This rearrangement joins TRBV2 to TRBJ1-2; a possible D gene is TRBD1 (6 bases). Germline V gene sequence: CDR1 SNHLY, CDR2 FYNNEI. Trimming left V 2 bases short and J 9 bases short, with 19 bases between. This CDR3 spans 15 amino acids. CDR3 nucleotide sequence: TGTGCCAGCAGTGAATTAGTAGGGACAAAAGAGAGCTACACCTTC. Its translation is CASSELVGTKESYTF.

This chain links TRBV10-3 with TRBJ1-2, with D tentatively TRBD1 (6 bases). Germline lookup yields CDR1 ENHRY and CDR2 SYGVKD. With 4 bases removed from V and 2 bases from J, the gap between germline ends came to 14 bases. The CDR3 totals 15 residues. This CDR3 is CAISGTQDSNYGYTF. CDR3 in DNA: TGTGCCATCAGTGGCACCCAGGACAGCAACTATGGCTACACCTTC.